The rows below give T cell receptor beta chains drawn from one sample of a study of molecular identifiers for immune sequencing clone quantification. TCRdb re-called the PCR reads through MiXCR, storing one row per CDR3 protein. The repertoire holds approximately 500,000 distinct CDR3 sequences, 25% seen once, with under 0.8% in the top ten. Sequences were obtained from naive CD8+ T cells from blood, with Jurkat cell RNA spiked in. These receptors were taken from a human donor in good health. Some libraries in this study had Jurkat cell RNA spiked in. Both conserved end residues are part of each CDR3. The order of the fields is CDR3 protein, CDR3 DNA, J gene, clone size, D gene, V gene. The D gene is left open where the match is weak. Where a row states a size, it is once, few, many or the class of an expanded clone; other rows omit it.

CDR3aa: CASSQDPGTIQVDIQYF
CDR3nt: TGTGCCAGCAGCCAAGACCCAGGGACTATTCAGGTGGACATTCAGTACTTC
j_gene: TRBJ2-4
abundance: .
d_gene: TRBD2
v_gene: TRBV3-1

CDR3aa: CASSWRGPNTEAFF
CDR3nt: TGTGCCAGCAGTTGGAGGGGGCCGAACACTGAAGCTTTCTTT
j_gene: TRBJ1-1
abundance: few
d_gene: TRBD1
v_gene: TRBV27

CDR3aa: CASSQAWDPTIYF
CDR3nt: TGCGCCAGCAGCCAGGCCTGGGACCCCACCATATATTTT
j_gene: TRBJ1-3
abundance: few
d_gene: .
v_gene: TRBV4-3

CDR3aa: CASSLGTPGELFF
CDR3nt: TGTGCCAGCAGTTTGGGGACACCGGGGGAGCTGTTTTTT
j_gene: TRBJ2-2
abundance: few
d_gene: .
v_gene: TRBV28

CDR3aa: CASSSVGGSVEQYF
CDR3nt: TGTGCCAGTAGTTCCGTCGGGGGTTCCGTGGAGCAGTACTTC
j_gene: TRBJ2-7
abundance: few
d_gene: .
v_gene: TRBV19

CDR3aa: CVSSQEASGSYEQYF
CDR3nt: TGCGTCAGCAGCCAAGAGGCTAGCGGGAGCTACGAGCAGTACTTC
j_gene: TRBJ2-7
abundance: .
d_gene: TRBD2
v_gene: TRBV4-3

CDR3aa: CAWSVSLLGTSGGAETQYF
CDR3nt: TGTGCCTGGAGTGTCTCCTTATTAGGGACTAGCGGGGGAGCAGAGACCCAGTACTTC
j_gene: TRBJ2-5
abundance: few
d_gene: TRBD2
v_gene: TRBV30

CDR3aa: CASNQAGAPNEKLFF
CDR3nt: TGTGCCAGCAACCAGGCGGGGGCTCCTAATGAAAAACTGTTTTTT
j_gene: TRBJ1-4
abundance: few
d_gene: .
v_gene: TRBV27

CDR3aa: CASSPQQTGGSSEQFF
CDR3nt: TGCGCCAGCAGCCCGCAACAGACAGGGGGTTCGTCTGAGCAGTTCTTC
j_gene: TRBJ2-1
abundance: .
d_gene: TRBD1
v_gene: TRBV4-1

CDR3aa: CASSEGGIETQYF
CDR3nt: TGCGCCAGCAGTGAGGGGGGTATTGAAACGCAGTATTTT
j_gene: TRBJ2-3
abundance: few
d_gene: .
v_gene: TRBV10-2

CDR3aa: CSAEHLDSLNTEAFF
CDR3nt: TGCAGTGCTGAACACCTGGACAGTCTGAACACTGAAGCTTTCTTT
j_gene: TRBJ1-1
abundance: few
d_gene: .
v_gene: TRBV20-1

CDR3aa: CASRDQTGRDTGELFF
CDR3nt: TGTGCCAGCAGGGACCAGACAGGGCGGGACACCGGGGAGCTGTTTTTT
j_gene: TRBJ2-2
abundance: .
d_gene: TRBD1
v_gene: TRBV2

CDR3aa: CASNGKGLLVGDTQYF
CDR3nt: TGTGCCAGCAACGGGAAGGGCTTACTAGTAGGAGATACGCAGTATTTT
j_gene: TRBJ2-3
abundance: .
d_gene: .
v_gene: TRBV28

CDR3aa: CASSLLTGVLNTEAFF
CDR3nt: TGTGCCAGCAGTTTACTCACAGGGGTACTTAACACTGAAGCTTTCTTT
j_gene: TRBJ1-1
abundance: .
d_gene: TRBD1
v_gene: TRBV28

CDR3aa: CASSLSLGLAGVGADEQFF
CDR3nt: TGTGCCAGCAGTTTATCCCTGGGACTAGCGGGAGTCGGCGCGGATGAGCAGTTCTTC
j_gene: TRBJ2-1
abundance: .
d_gene: TRBD2
v_gene: TRBV27

CDR3aa: CASRDGLFSDTQYF
CDR3nt: TGTGCCAGCAGAGACGGACTATTTTCGGATACGCAGTATTTT
j_gene: TRBJ2-3
abundance: many
d_gene: .
v_gene: TRBV7-9

CDR3aa: CSVGLAGVHEQFF
CDR3nt: TGCAGCGTTGGACTAGCGGGAGTTCATGAGCAGTTCTTC
j_gene: TRBJ2-1
abundance: .
d_gene: TRBD2
v_gene: TRBV29-1

CDR3aa: CASSHPGSSIYNEQFF
CDR3nt: TGTGCCAGCAGCCACCCGGGGTCATCCATATACAATGAGCAGTTCTTC
j_gene: TRBJ2-1
abundance: .
d_gene: .
v_gene: TRBV7-9

CDR3aa: CASSRQEPGPDLKANYGYTF
CDR3nt: TGTGCCAGCAGCCGACAGGAGCCCGGACCGGACCTAAAAGCTAACTATGGCTACACCTTC
j_gene: TRBJ1-2
abundance: many
d_gene: .
v_gene: TRBV21-1

CDR3aa: CASSLVGTDHYGYTF
CDR3nt: TGTGCCAGCAGCTTAGTGGGGACGGATCACTATGGCTACACCTTC
j_gene: TRBJ1-2
abundance: .
d_gene: .
v_gene: TRBV7-9

CDR3aa: CASSPLGGRTGELFF
CDR3nt: TGTGCCAGCAGCCCCCTAGGGGGCAGGACCGGGGAGCTGTTTTTT
j_gene: TRBJ2-2
abundance: .
d_gene: TRBD1
v_gene: TRBV12-3/TRBV12-4

CDR3aa: CASNPTGTSYEQYF
CDR3nt: TGTGCCAGCAACCCGACAGGTACCTCCTACGAGCAGTACTTC
j_gene: TRBJ2-7
abundance: .
d_gene: .
v_gene: TRBV11-2

CDR3aa: CARSPGGMGGLFTEAFF
CDR3nt: TGTGCCCGGAGTCCCGGGGGCATGGGCGGACTGTTCACTGAAGCTTTCTTT
j_gene: TRBJ1-1
abundance: .
d_gene: .
v_gene: TRBV30

CDR3aa: CASSQDTFPSGITDTQYF
CDR3nt: TGCGCCAGCAGCCAAGATACGTTTCCTAGCGGGATCACAGATACGCAGTATTTT
j_gene: TRBJ2-3
abundance: many
d_gene: TRBD2
v_gene: TRBV4-3

CDR3aa: CASSYPLAGGHNEQFF
CDR3nt: TGTGCCAGCAGTTACCCACTAGCGGGGGGACACAATGAGCAGTTCTTC
j_gene: TRBJ2-1
abundance: few
d_gene: TRBD2
v_gene: TRBV6-5

CDR3aa: CASSEQGHSNQPQHF
CDR3nt: TGTGCCAGTAGTGAACAGGGCCACAGCAATCAGCCCCAGCATTTT
j_gene: TRBJ1-5
abundance: many
d_gene: .
v_gene: TRBV19

CDR3aa: CASSPAGEVSYGYTF
CDR3nt: TGTGCCAGCAGCCCTGCGGGGGAGGTCAGCTATGGCTACACCTTC
j_gene: TRBJ1-2
abundance: .
d_gene: .
v_gene: TRBV12-3/TRBV12-4

CDR3aa: CALRGGSYGYTF
CDR3nt: TGTGCCCTGCGCGGGGGTTCCTATGGCTACACCTTC
j_gene: TRBJ1-2
abundance: .
d_gene: .
v_gene: TRBV2

CDR3aa: CASSLGTGGNQETQYF
CDR3nt: TGTGCCAGCAGCCTAGGGACAGGGGGCAACCAAGAGACCCAGTACTTC
j_gene: TRBJ2-5
abundance: few
d_gene: TRBD1
v_gene: TRBV13

CDR3aa: CASTWSMGYEQYF
CDR3nt: TGTGCCAGCACCTGGAGTATGGGCTACGAGCAGTACTTC
j_gene: TRBJ2-7
abundance: few
d_gene: .
v_gene: TRBV27

CDR3aa: CASSQEGAWAPQYF
CDR3nt: TGCGCCAGCAGCCAAGAAGGAGCCTGGGCGCCCCAGTACTTC
j_gene: TRBJ2-5
abundance: .
d_gene: .
v_gene: TRBV4-1

CDR3aa: CASSLTSRITDTQYF
CDR3nt: TGTGCCAGCAGTCTTACAAGCAGAATAACAGATACGCAGTATTTT
j_gene: TRBJ2-3
abundance: .
d_gene: .
v_gene: TRBV7-6

CDR3aa: CASSAPDRDQETQYF
CDR3nt: TGTGCCAGCAGCGCCCCTGACAGGGACCAAGAGACCCAGTACTTC
j_gene: TRBJ2-5
abundance: many
d_gene: TRBD1
v_gene: TRBV7-9

CDR3aa: CASSSMLGEQYF
CDR3nt: TGTGCCAGCAGCTCCATGTTAGGCGAGCAGTACTTC
j_gene: TRBJ2-7
abundance: .
d_gene: .
v_gene: TRBV11-3

CDR3aa: CASSFGLYEQYF
CDR3nt: TGTGCCAGCAGCTTCGGGTTGTACGAGCAGTACTTC
j_gene: TRBJ2-7
abundance: many
d_gene: .
v_gene: TRBV7-8

CDR3aa: CASSQDPPAVGANTGELFF
CDR3nt: TGCGCCAGCAGCCAAGATCCCCCCGCAGTGGGCGCGAACACCGGGGAGCTGTTTTTT
j_gene: TRBJ2-2
abundance: .
d_gene: .
v_gene: TRBV4-1

CDR3aa: CASSLGAANYGYTF
CDR3nt: TGTGCCAGCAGCTTAGGGGCAGCTAACTATGGCTACACCTTC
j_gene: TRBJ1-2
abundance: many
d_gene: .
v_gene: TRBV13

CDR3aa: CASSIKGPYTGELFF
CDR3nt: TGTGCCAGTAGTATAAAGGGACCGTACACCGGGGAGCTGTTTTTT
j_gene: TRBJ2-2
abundance: few
d_gene: .
v_gene: TRBV19

CDR3aa: CATSLTRGTEAFF
CDR3nt: TGTGCCACCAGCCTCACCAGGGGGACTGAAGCTTTCTTT
j_gene: TRBJ1-1
abundance: many
d_gene: TRBD1
v_gene: TRBV15

CDR3aa: CASSPPGYAEAFF
CDR3nt: TGTGCCAGCTCACCACCGGGGTATGCTGAAGCTTTCTTT
j_gene: TRBJ1-1
abundance: many
d_gene: .
v_gene: TRBV18

CDR3aa: CASSPGVHEAFF
CDR3nt: TGTGCCAGCAGCCCGGGAGTACATGAAGCTTTCTTT
j_gene: TRBJ1-1
abundance: few
d_gene: .
v_gene: TRBV12-3/TRBV12-4

CDR3aa: CASSQTELRYEQYF
CDR3nt: TGCGCCAGCAGCCAGACGGAGCTGAGATACGAGCAGTACTTC
j_gene: TRBJ2-7
abundance: .
d_gene: .
v_gene: TRBV4-1

CDR3aa: CASSPGQVNEQFF
CDR3nt: TGTGCCAGCAGTCCCGGACAGGTCAATGAGCAGTTCTTC
j_gene: TRBJ2-1
abundance: .
d_gene: TRBD1
v_gene: TRBV12-3/TRBV12-4

CDR3aa: CSANNYEVHEAFF
CDR3nt: TGCAGTGCTAACAACTACGAGGTGCATGAAGCTTTCTTT
j_gene: TRBJ1-1
abundance: few
d_gene: .
v_gene: TRBV20-1

CDR3aa: CSARDLGTGELFF
CDR3nt: TGCAGTGCTAGAGATCTAGGCACCGGGGAGCTGTTTTTT
j_gene: TRBJ2-2
abundance: .
d_gene: .
v_gene: TRBV20-1

CDR3aa: CASSSYPDRGLETQYF
CDR3nt: TGTGCCAGCAGTTCCTACCCCGACAGGGGGCTTGAGACCCAGTACTTC
j_gene: TRBJ2-5
abundance: .
d_gene: TRBD1
v_gene: TRBV6-6

CDR3aa: CSVEDLSVSGDTQYF
CDR3nt: TGCAGCGTTGAAGATCTTAGCGTCTCCGGAGATACGCAGTATTTT
j_gene: TRBJ2-3
abundance: many
d_gene: .
v_gene: TRBV29-1

CDR3aa: CASSQDHGQNFEKLFF
CDR3nt: TGCGCCAGCAGCCAAGATCATGGGCAGAACTTTGAAAAACTGTTTTTT
j_gene: TRBJ1-4
abundance: .
d_gene: .
v_gene: TRBV4-3

CDR3aa: CASRDRYSYEQYF
CDR3nt: TGTGCCAGCAGGGACAGATACTCCTACGAGCAGTACTTC
j_gene: TRBJ2-7
abundance: few
d_gene: .
v_gene: TRBV6-5

CDR3aa: CASSTKTGGIDEQYF
CDR3nt: TGTGCCAGCTCAACAAAGACAGGGGGCATAGACGAGCAGTACTTC
j_gene: TRBJ2-7
abundance: .
d_gene: TRBD1
v_gene: TRBV18